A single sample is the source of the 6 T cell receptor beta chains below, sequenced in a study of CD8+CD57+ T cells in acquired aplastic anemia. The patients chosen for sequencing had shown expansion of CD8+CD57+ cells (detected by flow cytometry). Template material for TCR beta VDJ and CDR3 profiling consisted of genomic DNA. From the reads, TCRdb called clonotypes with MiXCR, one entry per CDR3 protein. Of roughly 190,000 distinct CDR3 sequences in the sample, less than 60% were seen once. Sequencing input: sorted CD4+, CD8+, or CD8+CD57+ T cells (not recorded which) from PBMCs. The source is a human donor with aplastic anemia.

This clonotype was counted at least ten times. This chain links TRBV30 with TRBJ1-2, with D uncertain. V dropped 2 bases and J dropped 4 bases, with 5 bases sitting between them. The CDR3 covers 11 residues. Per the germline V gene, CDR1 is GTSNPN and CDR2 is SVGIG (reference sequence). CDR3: CAWSRTYGYTF. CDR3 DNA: TGTGCCTGGAGTCGGACCTATGGCTACACCTTC.

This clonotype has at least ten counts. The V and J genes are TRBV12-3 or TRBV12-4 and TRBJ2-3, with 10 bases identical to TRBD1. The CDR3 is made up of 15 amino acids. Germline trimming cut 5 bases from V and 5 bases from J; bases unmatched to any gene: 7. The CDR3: CASSKRQGAQDTQYF. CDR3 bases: TGTGCCAGCAGTAAAAGACAGGGGGCGCAAGATACGCAGTATTTT.

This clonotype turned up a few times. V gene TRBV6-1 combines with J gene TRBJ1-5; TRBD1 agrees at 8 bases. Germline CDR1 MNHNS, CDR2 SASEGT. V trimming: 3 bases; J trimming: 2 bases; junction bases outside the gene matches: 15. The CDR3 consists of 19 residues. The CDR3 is CASSDTTDREDVGNQPQHF. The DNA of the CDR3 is TGTGCCAGCAGTGACACGACGGACAGGGAGGACGTTGGCAATCAGCCCCAGCATTTT.

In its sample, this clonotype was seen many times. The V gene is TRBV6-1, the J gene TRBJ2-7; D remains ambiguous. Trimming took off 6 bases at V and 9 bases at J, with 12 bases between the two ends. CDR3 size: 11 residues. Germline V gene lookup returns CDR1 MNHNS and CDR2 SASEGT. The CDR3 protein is CASSPQIGQYF. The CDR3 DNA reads TGTGCCAGCAGCCCCCAGATCGGGCAGTACTTC.

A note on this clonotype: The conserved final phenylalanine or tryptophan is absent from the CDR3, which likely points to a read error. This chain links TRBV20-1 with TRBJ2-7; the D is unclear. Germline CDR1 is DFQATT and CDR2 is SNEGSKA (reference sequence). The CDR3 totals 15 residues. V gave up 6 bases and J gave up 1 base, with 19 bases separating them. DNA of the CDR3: TGCAGTGCACGAAGATTCGTGGAGAATTCCTACGAGCAGTACCTC. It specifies CSARRFVENSYEQYL.

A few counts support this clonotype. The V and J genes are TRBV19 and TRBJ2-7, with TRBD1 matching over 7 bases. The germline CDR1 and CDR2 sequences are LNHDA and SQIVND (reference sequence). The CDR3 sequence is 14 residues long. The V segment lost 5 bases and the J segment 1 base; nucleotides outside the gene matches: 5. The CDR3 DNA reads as TGTGCCAGTAGTGTGACAGGGTCGTCCTACGAGCAGTACTTC. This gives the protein CASSVTGSSYEQYF. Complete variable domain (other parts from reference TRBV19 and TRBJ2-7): DGGITQSPKYLFRKEGQNVTLSCEQNLNHDAMYWYRQDPGQGLRLIYYSQIVNDFQKGDIAEGYSVSREKKESFPLTVTSAQKNPTAFYLCASSVTGSSYEQYFGPGTRLTVT.